The 30 T cell receptor beta chains listed next were all sequenced from one sample in a study of T cells in Graves' hyperthyroidism and ophthalmopathy. Amplification of TCR beta CDR3 regions used RNA as the template. During a first-round RT-PCR of the TCR CDR3, the HTBI primer set was used. TCRdb reprocessed the multiplex PCR reads with MiXCR, giving one entry per CDR3 protein. Of about 530,000 distinct CDR3 sequences listed, 15% to 20% are singletons. Sequencing used blood. The receptors were sampled from a woman younger than 35 with Graves' ophthalmopathy.

This clonotype was counted a few times. One base away lies a much larger clone, so this may be a sequencing read error. This rearrangement joins TRBV12-3 or TRBV12-4 to TRBJ2-1, with D possibly TRBD1 on 6 matching bases. The ends were cut back, 6 bases at V and 3 bases at J, with 9 bases in the middle. The CDR3 spans 13 residues. The DNA for the CDR3 is TGTGCCAGCAGATTGGACAGCTACAATGAGCAGTTCTTC. It encodes CASRLDSYNEQFF.

This clonotype was seen at least ten times. The chain's CDR3 is CASSSLRTEFNYGYTF. CDR3 DNA: TGTGCCAGCAGTTCACTTCGGACAGAATTTAACTATGGCTACACCTTC. This chain connects TRBV28 to TRBJ1-2, with a tentative D call TRBD1 (6 bases). V dropped 4 bases and J dropped 1 base, with 16 bases sitting between them. Germline CDR1 reads MDHEN; CDR2 reads SYDVKM. The CDR3 loop spans 16 amino acids.

The chain has TRBV24-1 and TRBJ2-5, with D unclear. This CDR3 is 14 amino acids long. Germline lookup yields CDR1 KGHDR and CDR2 SFDVKD. Between the trimmed V and J ends, which lost 1 base and 5 bases, there was a span of 10 bases. The CDR3 loop reads CATSDFRNSETQYF. The CDR3, as DNA: TGTGCCACCAGTGATTTCCGGAATTCGGAGACCCAGTACTTC.

This clonotype was recorded many times. The chain links TRBV5-1 to TRBJ2-7; TRBD2 agrees at 14 bases. The CDR3 is 17 amino acids. V lost 6 bases, J lost 0 bases, and 8 bases stayed unmatched. Germline CDR1 and CDR2: SGHRS and YFSETQ. The CDR3 DNA sequence: TGCGCCAGCAAGCCGGGACTAGCGGGGGTTGCCTCCTACGAGCAGTACTTC. Translated: CASKPGLAGVASYEQYF. The full variable domain, rest sourced from reference TRBV5-1 and TRBJ2-7, is KAGVTQTPRYLIKTRGQQVTLSCSPISGHRSVSWYQQTPGQGLQFLFEYFSETQRNKGNFPGRFSGRQFSNSRSEMNVSTLELGDSALYLCASKPGLAGVASYEQYFGPGTRLTVT.

This clonotype was observed a handful of times. The chain has TRBV6-5 and TRBJ2-2, with 8 bases lining up with TRBD1. Trimming removed 2 bases from V and 6 bases from J; junction bases left unmatched: 2. The CDR3 consists of 14 residues. CDR1 and CDR2 from the germline V gene are MNHEY and SVGAGI. In nucleotides, the CDR3 is TGTGCCAGCAGTTACGTCAGGGGGCCCGGGGAGCTGTTTTTT. Residues: CASSYVRGPGELFF.

There are many counts of this clonotype. This chain's CDR3 is CASTYPDRDNQPQHF. The CDR3 DNA follows: TGTGCCAGCACCTACCCCGACAGGGACAATCAGCCCCAGCATTTT. This chain connects TRBV6-1 to TRBJ1-5, with 7 bases fitting TRBD1. The CDR3 runs to 15 residues. V shed 7 bases, J shed 3 bases, and the junction held 9 bases outside the gene matches. Germline values: CDR1 MNHNS, CDR2 SASEGT.

This clonotype turned up a few times. J is TRBJ2-7 and V is TRBV28; tentatively, D is TRBD2 (7 bases). The CDR3 consists of 15 residues. The V end was cut by 3 bases, the J end by 0 bases, with 12 bases between. The germline V gene encodes CDR1 MDHEN and CDR2 SYDVKM. This CDR3 is CASSFGGGGSYEQYF. CDR3 DNA: TGTGCCAGCAGTTTTGGAGGGGGGGGCTCCTACGAGCAGTACTTC.

This clonotype was detected a few times. The rearrangement uses TRBV4-2 and TRBJ2-7; TRBD1 aligns across 12 bases. V dropped 0 bases and J dropped 3; count of bases not matched to a gene: 3. Germline V CDR1 and CDR2: LGHNA, YNFKEQ. This CDR3 is built from 16 residues. The CDR3 spells CASSQEGQGAYYEQYF. In DNA, the CDR3 is TGTGCCAGCAGCCAAGAGGGACAGGGGGCCTACTACGAGCAGTACTTC.

This clonotype has a count of ten or more. Here the CDR3 reads CASSPGGPIQETQYF. The CDR3 DNA reads as TGTGCCAGCAGCCCAGGGGGGCCCATACAAGAGACCCAGTACTTC. The chain carries TRBV7-8 and TRBJ2-5, with D possibly matching TRBD1 (7 bases). V lost 5 bases and J lost 2, with 15 bases in between. This CDR3 contains 15 residues. Germline V lookup: CDR1 SGHVS, CDR2 FQNEAQ.

This clonotype was detected once. A much larger clone sits a single nucleotide away, making a read error possible. Since no conserved phenylalanine or tryptophan closes the CDR3, a read error is the likely cause. V usage is TRBV3-1 and J usage is TRBJ1-2; D gene uncertain. V was pared by 3 bases and J by 2 bases, with 16 bases between. The CDR3 runs to 16 residues. The germline V gene has CDR1 LGHDT and CDR2 YNNKEL (reference sequence). The CDR3 nucleotides read TGTGCCAGCAGCCACCAACCGCTAATAGCGAACTATGGCTACACCATC. Residues: CASSHQPLIANYGYTI.

This chain links TRBV28 with TRBJ1-4; the D gene is possibly TRBD1 (5 bases). Germline assignment: CDR1 MDHEN and CDR2 SYDVKM. CDR3 length: 15 residues. Trimming took 2 bases from V and 5 from J, leaving 12 bases between them. CDR3: CASSLGAAENEKLFF. Here the CDR3 DNA reads TGTGCCAGCAGTTTAGGGGCAGCAGAAAATGAAAAACTGTTTTTT.

This clonotype was picked up many times. V gene TRBV30 combines with J gene TRBJ2-3; a weak D match, TRBD1 (5 bases). This CDR3 region has 14 residues. V dropped 5 bases and J dropped 4 bases, with 16 bases sitting between them. The germline gives CDR1 GTSNPN, CDR2 SVGIG (reference sequence). CDR3 nucleotide sequence: TGTGCCTGGGGAACCGGGTGGGGCGCAGATACGCAGTATTTT. Translation gives CAWGTGWGADTQYF.

This clonotype was observed a few times. The rearrangement links TRBV14 to TRBJ2-3; the D gene could be TRBD1 or TRBD2 (5 bases each). V lost 2 bases and J 0 bases, leaving 9 bases between the germline ends. Germline V gene sequence: CDR1 SGHDN, CDR2 FVKESK. CDR3 length equals 15 residues. The CDR3 spells CASSQIGDSTDTQYF. The DNA of the CDR3 is TGTGCCAGCAGCCAAATCGGGGACAGCACAGATACGCAGTATTTT.

This clonotype was detected ten times or more. The chain combines TRBV30 with TRBJ2-5; D unclear. Germline CDR1 is GTSNPN and CDR2 is SVGIG (reference sequence). There are 16 residues in the CDR3. V lost 2 bases and J lost 2, with 18 bases in between. The CDR3 sequence: CAWSRWSNSAQETQYF. Written as DNA, the CDR3 is TGTGCCTGGAGTAGGTGGAGTAATTCGGCTCAAGAGACCCAGTACTTC.

Ten or more counts support this clonotype. The rearrangement joins TRBV2 to TRBJ1-1; D possibly corresponds to TRBD1 (5 bases). V lost 4 bases to trimming and J lost 1 base, with 7 bases between them. The CDR3 loop spans 13 amino acids. Per germline, CDR1 SNHLY and CDR2 FYNNEI. DNA for the CDR3: TGTGCCAGCAGTGGACAGTCGAACACTGAAGCTTTCTTT. It is translated as CASSGQSNTEAFF.

This chain links TRBV4-1 with TRBJ1-1; D is possibly TRBD1 (5 bases). Per germline, CDR1 MGHRA and CDR2 YSYEKL. V lost 6 bases to trimming and J lost 4 bases, with 9 bases between them. The CDR3 consists of 12 residues. The CDR3 DNA follows: TGCGCCAGCAGTGGGGGGTCCACTGAAGCTTTCTTT. It yields the protein CASSGGSTEAFF.

The V call is TRBV3-1, the J call TRBJ1-2; weak D call: TRBD1 (5 bases). This CDR3 has 17 residues. CDR1 LGHDT and CDR2 YNNKEL come from the germline V gene (reference sequence). V gave up 0 bases and J gave up 7 bases, with 21 bases separating them. The chain's CDR3 is CASSQDYGEAGTFGYTF. Here the CDR3 DNA reads TGTGCCAGCAGCCAAGATTACGGGGAAGCAGGGACGTTTGGCTACACCTTC.

This clonotype has a single count. The CDR3 is CASSSASGSGNTIYF. In DNA form, the CDR3 reads TGTGCCAGCAGCTCAGCGTCAGGGTCTGGAAACACCATATATTTT. This chain connects TRBV7-2 to TRBJ1-3; D is perhaps TRBD1 (5 bases). This CDR3 spans 15 amino acids. Trimming removed 4 bases at V and 1 base at J, with 11 bases between. In germline, CDR1 is SGHTA, CDR2 FQGNSA.

This chain connects TRBV9 to TRBJ1-1; 7 bases are shared with TRBD1. The ends lost 3 bases at V and 1 base at J; junction bases unmatched: 9. Germline lookup yields CDR1 SGDLS and CDR2 YYNGEE. This CDR3 is built from 16 residues. The CDR3 sequence: CASSALQGSPNTEAFF. CDR3 DNA: TGTGCCAGCAGCGCCCTACAGGGGTCCCCGAACACTGAAGCTTTCTTT.

The V and J genes are TRBV6-1 and TRBJ1-6; unclear D gene. The length of the CDR3 is 12 residues. The germline V gene has CDR1 MNHNS and CDR2 SASEGT. V was clipped by 10 bases and J by 8 bases, with 12 bases between them. In nucleotides, the CDR3 is TGTGCCACCCGGCTAGACGATTCACCCCTCCACTTT. This sequence encodes CATRLDDSPLHF.

This clonotype was detected ten times or more. This chain joins TRBV5-1 and TRBJ1-2; the match to TRBD1 covers 8 bases. CDR3 length: 16 amino acids. In germline, CDR1 is SGHRS, CDR2 YFSETQ. J gave up 6 bases and V 0 bases, and 10 bases lay outside the gene matches. The CDR3 protein is CASSLAPGGYGDGYTF. CDR3 DNA sequence: TGCGCCAGCAGCTTGGCCCCAGGGGGCTACGGAGATGGCTACACCTTC.

In this sample, this clonotype turned up many times. V gene TRBV27 combines with J gene TRBJ2-2; 10 bases are shared with TRBD2. The V gene's germline CDR1 is MNHEY and CDR2 SMNVEV (reference sequence). The length of the CDR3 is 15 residues. The junction had 12 bases not matched to a gene; V was cut back by 5 bases and J by 12 bases. This chain's CDR3 is CASSPYERGGGKLFF. The CDR3 DNA reads TGTGCCAGCAGTCCCTACGAGCGGGGGGGCGGAAAGCTGTTTTTT.

V usage is TRBV5-1 and J usage is TRBJ2-7; 9 nucleotides match TRBD1. The V gene end was trimmed by 0 bases and the J gene end by 3 bases; junction bases not matched to a gene: 7. Germline-derived CDR1 and CDR2 are SGHRS and YFSETQ. The CDR3 spans 16 residues. CDR3: CASSLVGTGRGYEQYF. In DNA form, the CDR3 reads TGCGCCAGCAGCTTGGTGGGGACAGGGAGGGGCTACGAGCAGTACTTC.

This rearrangement joins TRBV5-1 to TRBJ2-3; TRBD2 matches at 9 bases. The germline V gene encodes CDR1 SGHRS and CDR2 YFSETQ. V gave up 0 bases and J gave up 6 bases; unmatched junction bases: 5. This CDR3 has 15 amino acids. The CDR3 DNA follows: TGCGCCAGCAGCTTGGCCGCGGGGGGGCCGGATACGCAGTATTTT. Encoded protein: CASSLAAGGPDTQYF.

This clonotype was detected ten times or more. V and J are TRBV3-1 and TRBJ1-2; a weak D match, TRBD1 (6 bases). The length of the CDR3 is 13 residues. The germline V and J ends were trimmed by 4 bases and 7 bases, with 13 bases remaining between them. CDR1 and CDR2 from the germline V gene are LGHDT and YNNKEL (reference sequence). The CDR3 spells CASSRWDNAGYTF. DNA for the CDR3: TGTGCCAGCAGCCGATGGGACAACGCTGGCTACACCTTC.

V usage is TRBV10-3 and J usage is TRBJ1-1, with D maybe TRBD1 (5 bases). The germline V gene encodes CDR1 ENHRY and CDR2 SYGVKD. V was cut by 4 bases and J by 0 bases, with 9 bases left in between. The CDR3 covers 14 residues. For the CDR3, the DNA is TGTGCCATCAGTGGGGGACGGATGAACACTGAAGCTTTCTTT. It is translated as CAISGGRMNTEAFF.

The J gene is TRBJ2-1, the V gene TRBV12-3 or TRBV12-4; D is possibly TRBD2 (6 bases). There are 12 residues in the CDR3. Between the trimmed V and J ends, which lost 8 bases and 7 bases, there was a span of 12 bases. CDR3 sequence: CASGAGGNEQFF. For the CDR3, the DNA is TGTGCCAGCGGGGCCGGAGGGAATGAGCAGTTCTTC.

In this sample, this clonotype turned up many times. This sequence joins TRBV27 and TRBJ2-1, with 7 bases identical to TRBD2. The germline V gene encodes CDR1 MNHEY and CDR2 SMNVEV (reference sequence). The CDR3 is 15 amino acids. The junction had 5 bases not matched to a gene; V was cut back by 3 bases and J by 3 bases. The CDR3 DNA reads TGTGCCAGCAGTTTGTCTAGCGGTCGCTACAATGAGCAGTTCTTC. It yields the protein CASSLSSGRYNEQFF.

This clonotype occurred many times. The V and J genes are TRBV11-2 and TRBJ2-5; D call uncertain. This CDR3 contains 15 residues. The V and J ends lost 0 bases and 3 bases respectively, with 11 bases between them. Per germline, CDR1 SGHAT and CDR2 FQNNGV. The CDR3 bases are TGTGCCAGCAGCTTAGATGGAAGCAGGAAAGAGACCCAGTACTTC. Encoded protein: CASSLDGSRKETQYF.

This clonotype occurred many times. J is TRBJ1-2 and V is TRBV30; D is unclear. The CDR3 loop spans 14 amino acids. Germline V gene sequence: CDR1 GTSNPN, CDR2 SVGIG (reference sequence). The germline V and J ends were trimmed by 3 bases and 4 bases, with 15 bases remaining between them. CDR3 loop: CAWRRPLGSYGYTF. The CDR3 region has the DNA TGTGCCTGGAGAAGGCCCCTAGGGAGCTATGGCTACACCTTC.